This TCR beta chain was captured by sequencing in a study of T cell responses to AZD1222 COVID-19 vaccine. Assay used: immunoSEQ multiplex PCR; TCRdb lists only in-frame clones, some missing. The data show about 120,000 clones, about 86% seen once. Between the trimmed V and J ends, which lost 2 bases and 0 bases, there was a span of 11 bases. Germline loops: CDR1 MGHRA, CDR2 YSYEKL. This CDR3 region has 15 residues. Analysis merged second doses at about 4 or about 12 weeks. The rearrangement links TRBV4-1 to TRBJ2-7; D unresolved. The TCR comes from an adult who received the AZD1222 COVID-19 vaccine. The sample here was peripheral blood, taken 28 days after the second AZD1222 dose. Written as DNA, the CDR3 is TGCGCCAGCAGCCAATTGGCTGGAGACTCCTACGAGCAGTACTTC. Translation: CASSQLAGDSYEQYF.